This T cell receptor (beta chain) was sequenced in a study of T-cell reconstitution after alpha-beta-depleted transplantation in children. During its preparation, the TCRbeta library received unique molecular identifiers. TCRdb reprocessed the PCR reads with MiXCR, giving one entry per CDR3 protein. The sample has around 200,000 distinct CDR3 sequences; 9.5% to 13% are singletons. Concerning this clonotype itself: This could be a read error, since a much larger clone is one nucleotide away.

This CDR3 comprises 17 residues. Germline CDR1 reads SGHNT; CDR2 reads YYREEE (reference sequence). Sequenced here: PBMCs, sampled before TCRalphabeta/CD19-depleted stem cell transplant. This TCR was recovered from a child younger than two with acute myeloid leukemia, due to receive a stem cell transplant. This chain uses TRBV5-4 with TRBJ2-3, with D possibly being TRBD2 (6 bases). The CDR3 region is CTSSSPGLARGADTQYF. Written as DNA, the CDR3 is TGTACCAGCAGCAGTCCGGGACTGGCCCGAGGTGCAGATACGCAGTATTTT.